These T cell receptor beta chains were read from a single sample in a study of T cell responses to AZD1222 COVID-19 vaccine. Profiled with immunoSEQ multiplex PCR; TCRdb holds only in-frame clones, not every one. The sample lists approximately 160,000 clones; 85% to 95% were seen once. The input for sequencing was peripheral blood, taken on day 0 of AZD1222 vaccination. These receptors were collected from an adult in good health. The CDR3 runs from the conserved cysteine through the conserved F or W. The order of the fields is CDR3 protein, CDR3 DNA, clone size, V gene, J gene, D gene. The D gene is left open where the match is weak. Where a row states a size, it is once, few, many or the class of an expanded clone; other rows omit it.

CASSNLERGVRTDTQYF	TGTGCCAGTAGTAACCTGGAGCGGGGGGTGCGCACAGATACGCAGTATTTT	NA	TRBV19	TRBJ2-3	TRBD2
CASSSRPGGPGTDTQYF	TGCGCCAGCAGCAGTCGACCGGGGGGGCCAGGCACAGATACGCAGTATTTT	NA	TRBV5-1	TRBJ2-3	TRBD2
CASTPRVTYGYTF	TGTGCCAGCACTCCGAGGGTTACCTATGGCTACACCTTC	NA	TRBV6-5	TRBJ1-2	NA
CASSESTDAGRDAFF	TGCGCCAGCAGTGAAAGTACAGACGCCGGACGGGACGCTTTCTTT	NA	TRBV10-1	TRBJ1-1	NA
CASSLGQAWDIQYF	TGTGCCAGCAGCTTGGGACAGGCCTGGGACATTCAGTACTTC	NA	TRBV7-2	TRBJ2-4	TRBD1
CASIQGQGAKNIQYF	TGTGCCAGCATCCAAGGACAGGGAGCCAAAAACATTCAGTACTTC	NA	TRBV2	TRBJ2-4	TRBD1
CAWSRGTGAFEGGYTF	TGTGCCTGGAGTCGCGGGACAGGGGCTTTCGAGGGGGGCTACACCTTC	NA	TRBV30	TRBJ1-2	TRBD1
CASSLGRRNTEAFF	TGCGCCAGCAGCTTGGGCAGAAGGAACACTGAAGCTTTCTTT	NA	TRBV5-1	TRBJ1-1	NA
CASSLRLGMSNSPLHF	TGCGCCAGCAGCTTGCGCCTGGGCATGAGTAATTCACCCCTCCACTTT	NA	TRBV5-1	TRBJ1-6	NA
CASSLVQGAVYGYTF	TGTGCCAGCAGCTTGGTTCAGGGGGCCGTCTATGGCTACACCTTC	NA	TRBV5-6	TRBJ1-2	TRBD1
CASSYEGQGFVGQPQHF	TGTGCCAGCAGTTACGAGGGACAGGGATTTGTGGGTCAGCCCCAGCATTTT	NA	TRBV6-2/TRBV6-3	TRBJ1-5	TRBD1
CASTLSGRKDKPQHF	TGTGCCAGCACTCTGTCGGGACGGAAGGATAAGCCCCAGCATTTT	NA	TRBV19	TRBJ1-5	NA
CASSSTGNQPQHF	TGTGCCAGCTCATCTACAGGCAATCAGCCCCAGCATTTT	NA	TRBV18	TRBJ1-5	NA
CASSQSGNTIYF	TGTGCCAGCAGCCAGTCTGGAAACACCATATATTTT	NA	TRBV3-1/TRBV3-2	TRBJ1-3	NA
CASRQGASPLHF	TGTGCCAGCAGACAGGGAGCTTCACCCCTCCACTTT	NA	TRBV13	TRBJ1-6	NA
CASTHRVGSFGYTF	TGTGCCAGCACCCACAGGGTCGGTAGCTTTGGCTACACCTTC	NA	TRBV6-6	TRBJ1-2	NA
CASSLRDRNSPLHF	TGTGCCAGCAGCCTCCGGGACAGAAATTCACCCCTCCACTTT	NA	TRBV14	TRBJ1-6	TRBD1
CASSPRWGETQYF	TGTGCCAGCAGTCCCCGTTGGGGGGAGACCCAGTACTTC	NA	TRBV27	TRBJ2-5	NA
CASSLPGSGDNSPLHF	TGCGCCAGCAGCTTACCAGGGTCCGGGGATAATTCACCCCTCCACTTT	NA	TRBV5-1	TRBJ1-6	NA
CATAGNYGYTF	TGTGCCACGGCTGGGAACTATGGCTACACCTTC	NA	TRBV7-6	TRBJ1-2	NA
CASSLNSGGEYNEQFF	TGTGCCAGCAGCCTCAATAGCGGGGGAGAGTACAATGAGCAGTTCTTC	NA	TRBV7-9	TRBJ2-1	TRBD2
CASSPGQVGNQPQHF	TGTGCCAGCAGCCCGGGACAGGTGGGCAATCAGCCCCAGCATTTT	NA	TRBV9	TRBJ1-5	TRBD1
CASSAGTPDYNEQFF	TGTGCCAGCAGCGCCGGGACACCGGACTACAATGAGCAGTTCTTC	NA	TRBV11-3	TRBJ2-1	NA
CAISEGLAGNTGELFF	TGTGCCATCAGTGAGGGACTAGCGGGGAACACCGGGGAGCTGTTTTTT	NA	TRBV10-3	TRBJ2-2	TRBD2
CASSLWGRDTQYF	TGTGCCAGCAGTTTGTGGGGGAGAGATACGCAGTATTTT	NA	TRBV12-3/TRBV12-4	TRBJ2-3	NA
CASSMGNSYTGELFF	TGTGCCAGTAGTATGGGAAATTCGTACACCGGGGAGCTGTTTTTT	NA	TRBV19	TRBJ2-2	NA
CASSSGPSETQYF	TGTGCCAGCAGTAGTGGACCGTCAGAGACCCAGTACTTC	NA	TRBV9	TRBJ2-5	NA
CASSYNALTDTQYF	TGTGCCAGCAGTTACAATGCCCTCACAGATACGCAGTATTTT	NA	TRBV6-5	TRBJ2-3	NA
CASSLNSPGQGNTEAFF	TGTGCCAGCAGCTTGAATTCCCCGGGACAGGGGAACACTGAAGCTTTCTTT	NA	TRBV5-4	TRBJ1-1	TRBD1
CASSPQPGQGPCTF	TGTGCCAGCAGCCCTCAACCGGGACAGGGCCCTTGTACCTTC	NA	TRBV7-9	TRBJ1-2	TRBD1
CASSSGQGYGYTF	TGTGCCAGCAGCTCCGGACAGGGCTATGGCTACACCTTC	NA	TRBV11-2	TRBJ1-2	TRBD1
CASSVRGGALPYEQYF	TGTGCCAGCAGCGTCCGAGGGGGGGCGCTACCCTACGAGCAGTACTTC	NA	TRBV3-1/TRBV3-2	TRBJ2-7	NA
CASTSRKGKYTEAFF	TGTGCCAGTACTTCTCGGAAAGGGAAGTACACTGAAGCTTTCTTT	NA	TRBV19	TRBJ1-1	NA
CASSLLGGDTQYF	TGTGCCAGCAGTTTATTGGGAGGAGATACGCAGTATTTT	NA	TRBV27	TRBJ2-3	NA
CASSDVFGDQPQHF	TGTGCCAGCAGTGATGTTTTCGGTGATCAGCCCCAGCATTTT	NA	TRBV2	TRBJ1-5	NA
CASSATGSGRTEAFF	TGTGCCAGCAGCGCGACAGGGAGTGGAAGAACTGAAGCTTTCTTT	NA	TRBV9	TRBJ1-1	TRBD1
CASSLVGRRAYEQYF	TGTGCCAGCAGCTTAGTGGGGAGGAGGGCCTACGAGCAGTACTTC	NA	TRBV7-2	TRBJ2-7	NA
CSAPQGDTQYF	TGCAGTGCTCCACAGGGGGATACGCAGTATTTT	NA	TRBV20-1	TRBJ2-3	TRBD1
CASSPGQGGPNEQFF	TGCGCCAGCAGCCCGGGACAGGGGGGACCCAATGAGCAGTTCTTC	NA	TRBV5-1	TRBJ2-1	TRBD1
CASTLQADTEAFF	TGTGCCAGTACCCTCCAGGCGGACACTGAAGCTTTCTTT	NA	TRBV19	TRBJ1-1	NA
CASSWAGNQPQHF	TGTGCCAGCAGTTGGGCAGGCAATCAGCCCCAGCATTTT	NA	TRBV12-3/TRBV12-4	TRBJ1-5	NA
CAIKGGTGTKDTQYF	TGTGCCATCAAAGGCGGGACAGGGACCAAAGATACGCAGTATTTT	NA	TRBV10-3	TRBJ2-3	TRBD1
CASSGGLAGQETQYF	TGTGCCAGCAGCGGGGGACTAGCGGGGCAAGAGACCCAGTACTTC	NA	TRBV5-6	TRBJ2-5	TRBD2
CSASRQGNSYNEQFF	TGCAGTGCTAGTAGACAGGGGAACTCCTACAATGAGCAGTTCTTC	once	TRBV20-1	TRBJ2-1	TRBD1
CASSLYFGQNTEAFF	TGCGCCAGCAGCTTGTATTTCGGGCAGAACACTGAAGCTTTCTTT	NA	TRBV5-1	TRBJ1-1	NA
CASSQDTRGYTF	TGTGCCAGCAGCCAAGATACACGAGGCTACACCTTC	NA	TRBV3-1/TRBV3-2	TRBJ1-2	NA
CASSLQQGTNEKLFF	TGCGCCAGCAGCTTACAACAGGGAACTAATGAAAAACTGTTTTTT	NA	TRBV5-1	TRBJ1-4	NA
CAIRAGVTDTQYF	TGTGCCATCAGGGCGGGGGTCACAGATACGCAGTATTTT	NA	TRBV10-3	TRBJ2-3	TRBD2
CASSVLGGENNEQFF	TGTGCCAGCAGCGTTCTCGGGGGGGAGAACAATGAGCAGTTCTTC	NA	TRBV9	TRBJ2-1	TRBD2
CASSLQVRSGNTIYF	TGTGCCAGCAGCTTGCAGGTCCGCTCTGGAAACACCATATATTTT	NA	TRBV7-2	TRBJ1-3	NA
CASSTGRREVNYGYTF	TGTGCCAGCAGCACCGGACGGAGGGAAGTTAACTATGGCTACACCTTC	NA	TRBV6-6	TRBJ1-2	NA
CASTWMGAGQPQHF	TGCGCCAGCACCTGGATGGGGGCCGGTCAGCCCCAGCATTTT	NA	TRBV5-1	TRBJ1-5	NA
CAFLITTEAFF	TGTGCCTTTTTGATTACCACTGAAGCTTTCTTT	once	TRBV30	TRBJ1-1	NA